The 21 T cell receptor beta chains below were found in one sample sequenced in a study of blood T cell repertoires in COVID-19 (dated by TCRdb to 2020 to 2022). Library prep was done by the immunoSEQ multiplex PCR assay. In its TCRdb copy, this immuneACCESS table keeps in-frame sequences only and misses some clones. Where compared with another copy, unresolved V genes explain less than half of these, and the others have no known cause. Within this sample are about 380,000 clones, with about 87% of them counted one time only. The ten largest clonotypes hold under 1.5% of the sample. The sample consisted of PBMCs or T cells enriched from blood (not recorded which). The receptors were sampled from a man younger than 40 who had recovered from COVID-19.

This clone has a single count. The chain couples TRBV6-2 or TRBV6-3 to TRBJ2-5, with D tentatively TRBD2 (5 bases). This CDR3 is built from 15 residues. Trimming pared 2 bases from V and 4 bases from J, leaving 14 bases between. Germline V gene sequence: CDR1 MNHEY, CDR2 SVGEGT. The CDR3 reads CASSYVGSVGETQYF. The CDR3 nucleotides read TGTGCCAGCAGTTACGTTGGTAGCGTCGGAGAGACCCAGTACTTC.

This clone was picked up a small number of times. The genes are TRBV6-5 and TRBJ1-2; 7 bases line up with TRBD1. CDR1 MNHEY and CDR2 SVGAGI come from the germline V gene. The V and J ends lost 5 bases and 2 bases, in that order; junction bases with no gene match: 2. The CDR3 is made up of 13 amino acids. The CDR3 DNA is TGTGCCAGCAGTATGACAGGGAACTATGGCTACACCTTC. Protein product: CASSMTGNYGYTF.

The chain recombines TRBV5-8 with TRBJ2-7, with 8 bases matching TRBD1. The CDR3 contains 15 residues. Germline CDR1 and CDR2: SGHTS and YDEGEE. Unmatched junction bases numbered 4, after V lost 2 bases and J lost 0 bases. CDR3 sequence: CASSLQGVASYEQYF. The DNA for the CDR3 is TGTGCCAGCAGCTTACAGGGGGTGGCCTCCTACGAGCAGTACTTC. The whole variable domain, filled in from reference TRBV5-8 and TRBJ2-7, reads EAGVTQSPTHLIKTRGQQATLRCSPISGHTSVYWYQQALGLGLQFLLWYDEGEERNRGNFPPRFSGRQFPNYSSELNVNALELEDSALYLCASSLQGVASYEQYFGPGTRLTVT.

The V gene is TRBV19, the J gene TRBJ1-1; a weak D match, TRBD1 (6 bases). This CDR3 comprises 13 residues. Trimming removed 3 bases from V and 5 bases from J, with 10 bases in between. Germline CDR1 LNHDA, CDR2 SQIVND (reference sequence). The CDR3 loop is CASSIRGTTEAFF. The CDR3 DNA sequence: TGTGCCAGTAGTATTCGAGGGACAACTGAAGCTTTCTTT.

The chain couples TRBV19 to TRBJ2-1; D perhaps matches TRBD1 (6 bases). The CDR3 length is 13 residues. V was pared by 3 bases and J by 5 bases, with 8 bases between. The germline V gene has CDR1 LNHDA and CDR2 SQIVND (reference sequence). CDR3 sequence (DNA): TGTGCCAGTAGTATGTGGGACAACAATGAGCAGTTCTTC. Translation: CASSMWDNNEQFF.

The gene calls are TRBV9 and TRBJ2-1; the D gene is possibly TRBD2 (5 bases). Germline CDR1 SGDLS, CDR2 YYNGEE. V gave up 2 bases and J gave up 6 bases, with 15 bases separating them. The CDR3 sequence is 15 residues long. This CDR3 reads CASSVGGSHPNEQFF. For the CDR3, the DNA is TGTGCCAGCAGCGTGGGTGGGAGCCACCCCAATGAGCAGTTCTTC.

The V gene is TRBV6-5, the J gene TRBJ1-1, with D possibly being TRBD1 (5 bases). Germline lookup yields CDR1 MNHEY and CDR2 SVGAGI. This CDR3 is built from 16 residues. Between the trimmed V and J ends, which lost 0 bases and 0 bases, there was a span of 11 bases. The CDR3 coding sequence is TGTGCCAGCAGTTACTCCTATGGGGCGCTGAACACTGAAGCTTTCTTT. Residues: CASSYSYGALNTEAFF.

In DNA, the CDR3 is TGTGCCAGCAGTTTTACAGGGCGGGATCAGCCCCAGCATTTT. This encodes CASSFTGRDQPQHF. This chain joins TRBV6-5 and TRBJ1-5, with TRBD1 as a possible D gene (6 bases). CDR3 length: 14 amino acids. The V gene's germline CDR1 is MNHEY and CDR2 SVGAGI. Trimming took 4 bases from V and 5 from J, leaving 12 bases between them.

This clone was counted once. CDR3 nucleotide sequence: TGTGCCAGCAGCGACCAGGGGGCCTACAATGAGCAGTTCTTC. Encoded protein: CASSDQGAYNEQFF. The rearrangement links TRBV9 to TRBJ2-1, with 7 bases identical to TRBD1. The V segment lost 3 bases and the J segment 2 bases; nucleotides outside the gene matches: 2. Germline V gives CDR1 SGDLS, CDR2 YYNGEE. The CDR3 sequence is 14 residues long.

The J gene is TRBJ2-7, the V gene TRBV5-4; D call uncertain. The CDR3 has 14 residues. The V and J ends lost 0 bases and 2 bases respectively, with 9 bases between them. Germline V gives CDR1 SGHNT, CDR2 YYREEE (reference sequence). This chain's CDR3 is CASSLGLIPYEQYF. CDR3 in DNA: TGTGCCAGCAGCTTGGGTCTTATCCCCTACGAGCAGTACTTC.

This clone appeared a single time. This chain links TRBV30 with TRBJ2-7, with D possibly matching TRBD2 (6 bases). The V and J ends lost 4 bases and 2 bases respectively, with 15 bases between them. CDR1 and CDR2 (germline): GTSNPN, SVGIG (reference sequence). The CDR3 covers 14 residues. In DNA form, the CDR3 reads TGTGCCTGGAAGTGGGCGGCGGGACCCTACGAGCAGTACTTC. Encoded protein: CAWKWAAGPYEQYF.

The chain joins TRBV29-1 to TRBJ2-7; D is unclear. The germline CDR1 and CDR2 sequences are SQVTM and ANQGSEA. CDR3 size: 14 residues. V lost 0 bases to trimming and J lost 2 bases, with 11 bases between them. The CDR3 loop is CSVEDRGSTYEQYF. CDR3 in DNA: TGCAGCGTTGAAGATCGTGGCAGTACCTACGAGCAGTACTTC.

CDR3 DNA: TGTGCCAGCAGCGTAGGAGGGACACCCAACTATGGCTACACCTTC. Protein: CASSVGGTPNYGYTF. This chain joins TRBV9 and TRBJ1-2, with a possible D match to TRBD1 (6 bases). Germline CDR1 and CDR2: SGDLS and YYNGEE. V was pared by 0 bases and J by 2 bases, with 11 bases between. The CDR3 extends over 15 amino acids. Full variable domain (rest looked up from reference TRBV9 and TRBJ1-2): DSGVTQTPKHLITATGQRVTLRCSPRSGDLSVYWYQQSLDQGLQFLIQYYNGEERAKGNILERFSAQQFPDLHSELNLSSLELGDSALYFCASSVGGTPNYGYTFGSGTRLTVV.

This chain connects TRBV9 to TRBJ1-1; D gene ambiguous. This CDR3 has 13 residues. Germline V CDR1 and CDR2: SGDLS, YYNGEE. V lost 0 bases, J lost 1 base, and 4 bases lay in between. CDR3 region: CASSVGPNTEAFF. The CDR3 DNA sequence: TGTGCCAGCAGCGTAGGGCCGAACACTGAAGCTTTCTTT.

The chain carries TRBV18 and TRBJ1-1, with a tentative D call TRBD1 (5 bases). This CDR3 comprises 12 residues. The germline V and J ends were trimmed by 2 bases and 6 bases, with 7 bases remaining between them. Germline loops: CDR1 KGHSH, CDR2 LQKENI. The CDR3 spells CASSPAGAEAFF. CDR3 in DNA: TGTGCCAGCTCACCAGCGGGGGCTGAAGCTTTCTTT.

The chain combines TRBV2 with TRBJ2-7; D may be TRBD2 (6 bases). Germline lookup yields CDR1 SNHLY and CDR2 FYNNEI. With 7 bases removed from V and 3 bases from J, the gap between germline ends came to 13 bases. CDR3 length: 13 residues. The CDR3 nucleotides read TGTGCCAGCAACCCGACTAGGGACTACGAGCAGTACTTC. Translated: CASNPTRDYEQYF.

The rearrangement joins TRBV4-1 to TRBJ2-2; possibly TRBD1 for D (5 bases). The CDR3 consists of 16 residues. Germline lookup yields CDR1 MGHRA and CDR2 YSYEKL. Trimming shortened V by 4 bases and J by 0 bases, and 12 bases separated the two germline ends. As DNA, the CDR3 is TGCGCCAGCAGCCTGCAGGGTTCGGCGAACACCGGGGAGCTGTTTTTT. Translating it yields CASSLQGSANTGELFF.

The chain has TRBV7-3 and TRBJ2-2, with D possibly being TRBD2 (5 bases). Trimming shortened V by 2 bases and J by 5 bases, and 6 bases separated the two germline ends. This CDR3 has 13 residues. CDR1 is SGHTA and CDR2 is FQGTGA in the germline V gene. This CDR3 is CASSLRGTGELFF. The CDR3, as DNA: TGTGCCAGCAGCTTACGAGGGACCGGGGAGCTGTTTTTT.

The chain uses TRBV6-6 and TRBJ1-1; perhaps TRBD1 as D (5 bases). Trimming took 7 bases from V and 4 from J, leaving 22 bases between them. The CDR3 has 16 residues. Per germline, CDR1 MNHNY and CDR2 SVGAGI (reference sequence). CDR3 in amino acids: CASNVGGVYRGTEAFF. In DNA form, the CDR3 reads TGTGCCAGCAACGTGGGAGGGGTGTATCGCGGCACTGAAGCTTTCTTT.

V usage is TRBV6-1 and J usage is TRBJ2-7, with D possibly being TRBD2 (7 bases). The CDR3 extends over 15 amino acids. V lost 1 base, J lost 0 bases, and 10 bases lay in between. CDR1 and CDR2 from the germline V gene are MNHNS and SASEGT. The CDR3 nucleotides read TGTGCCAGCAGTGAAGGGGGGGGGCCCTCCTACGAGCAGTACTTC. Translation: CASSEGGGPSYEQYF.

This sequence joins TRBV5-5 and TRBJ1-1, with a tentative D call TRBD1 (6 bases). The CDR3 has 14 residues. Per germline, CDR1 SGHKS and CDR2 YYEKEE (reference sequence). Trimming cost V 1 base and J 3 bases, with 10 bases left between them. CDR3 amino acids: CASSLFQGYTEAFF. CDR3 nucleotides: TGTGCCAGCAGCTTGTTTCAGGGGTACACTGAAGCTTTCTTT. The whole variable domain, remainder taken from reference TRBV5-5 and TRBJ1-1, is DAGVTQSPTHLIKTRGQQVTLRCSPISGHKSVSWYQQVLGQGPQFIFQYYEKEERGRGNFPDRFSARQFPNYSSELNVNALLLGDSALYLCASSLFQGYTEAFFGQGTRLTVV.